The 11 T cell receptor beta chains given below trace back to one sample, sequenced in a study of blood T cell repertoires in COVID-19 (TCRdb year 2020). Libraries were built with the immunoSEQ multiplex PCR assay. The source is immuneACCESS, and TCRdb retained only in-frame sequences with V and J called. Part of the clones is not carried over; for the studies checked, unresolved V genes explain less than half of this, and the remainder is unexplained. This sample gives hundreds of thousands of clones in total; around 90% of them show up just once. Roughly 2.3% of the sample is taken by the ten largest. Specimen: peripheral blood. These receptors were taken from a man between 18 and 29 years old with active or convalescent COVID-19.

The chain has TRBV7-9 and TRBJ1-1; tentatively, D is TRBD1 (6 bases). V was cut by 3 bases and J by 1 base, with 9 bases left in between. This CDR3 has 14 residues. Germline V gene lookup returns CDR1 SEHNR and CDR2 FQNEAQ (reference sequence). This CDR3 reads CASSFWTENTEAFF. DNA of the CDR3: TGTGCCAGCAGCTTTTGGACAGAGAACACTGAAGCTTTCTTT.

The chain links TRBV11-2 to TRBJ1-2, with D perhaps matching TRBD1 (6 bases). The germline gives CDR1 SGHAT, CDR2 FQNNGV. V lost 6 bases, J lost 2 bases, and 13 bases lay in between. The CDR3 is 14 amino acids. The CDR3 loop reads CASRSGVGNYGYTF. CDR3 DNA: TGTGCCAGCAGATCAGGGGTTGGAAACTATGGCTACACCTTC.

This chain joins TRBV7-6 and TRBJ2-7; TRBD2 agrees at 7 bases. The length of the CDR3 is 15 residues. V lost 7 bases to trimming and J lost 0 bases; unmatched junction nucleotides: 9. Germline CDR1 and CDR2: SGHVS and FNYEAQ. The CDR3 sequence: CASTPGGGPSYEQYF. The DNA for the CDR3 is TGTGCCAGCACCCCAGGCGGGGGACCCTCCTACGAGCAGTACTTC.

This chain connects TRBV28 to TRBJ1-4, with D hard to call. Germline V gene data show CDR1 as MDHEN and CDR2 as SYDVKM. Trimming cost V 1 base and J 8 bases, with 11 bases left between them. CDR3 length equals 14 residues. CDR3 sequence: CASSLSGPDEKLFF. The DNA for the CDR3 is TGTGCCAGCAGTTTATCTGGGCCCGACGAAAAACTGTTTTTT.

The rearrangement uses TRBV14 and TRBJ1-2; tentative D call: TRBD1 (6 bases). V was shortened by 2 bases and J by 2 bases, with 12 bases between the two germline ends. This CDR3 is built from 15 residues. Germline V gene sequence: CDR1 SGHDN, CDR2 FVKESK. DNA for the CDR3: TGTGCCAGCAGCCAACAAACAGGGAGAAACTATGGCTACACCTTC. Amino acids: CASSQQTGRNYGYTF.

V gene TRBV27 combines with J gene TRBJ2-5; 7 nucleotides line up with TRBD2. Trimming removed 6 bases from V and 4 bases from J; junction bases left unmatched: 8. This CDR3 comprises 14 residues. In germline, CDR1 is MNHEY, CDR2 SMNVEV (reference sequence). CDR3 region: CASSPMGGVETQYF. In nucleotides, the CDR3 is TGTGCCAGCAGCCCGATGGGAGGGGTAGAGACCCAGTACTTC.

This clone was detected once. This rearrangement joins TRBV19 to TRBJ2-5; D perhaps matches TRBD2 (6 bases). CDR3 length equals 14 residues. With 4 bases removed from V and 1 base from J, the gap between germline ends came to 10 bases. In germline, CDR1 is LNHDA, CDR2 SQIVND (reference sequence). CDR3 protein: CASSTSSAQETQYF. CDR3 nucleotides: TGTGCCAGTAGTACTTCTAGCGCCCAAGAGACCCAGTACTTC.

The CDR3 spells CASRRDSSYEQYF. CDR3 in DNA: TGTGCCAGCCGGAGGGATAGCTCCTACGAGCAGTACTTC. The gene calls are TRBV7-9 and TRBJ2-7; a weak D match, TRBD2 (6 bases). The germline CDR1 and CDR2 sequences are SEHNR and FQNEAQ (reference sequence). The CDR3 consists of 13 residues. Trimming left V 8 bases short and J 0 bases short, with 11 bases between.

V is TRBV27 and J is TRBJ2-1, with D possibly TRBD1 on 5 matching bases. V was clipped by 4 bases and J by 10 bases, with 14 bases between them. The germline V gene has CDR1 MNHEY and CDR2 SMNVEV (reference sequence). The CDR3 is 13 residues long. CDR3 nucleotide sequence: TGTGCCAGCAGTTACGGCTTAGGGGCCGAGCAGTTCTTC. This sequence encodes CASSYGLGAEQFF.

The chain has TRBV7-9 and TRBJ2-3, with 9 bases identical to TRBD2. V was pared by 0 bases and J by 0 bases, with 1 base of the junction left unmatched. Germline V lookup: CDR1 SEHNR, CDR2 FQNEAQ (reference sequence). CDR3 length: 16 amino acids. The CDR3 is CASSLALAGSTDTQYF. The CDR3 DNA sequence: TGTGCCAGCAGCTTAGCGCTAGCGGGGAGCACAGATACGCAGTATTTT.

The chain recombines TRBV13 with TRBJ2-5, with a tentative D call TRBD1 (6 bases). CDR3 size: 14 residues. Germline V gene lookup returns CDR1 PRHDT and CDR2 FYEKMQ (reference sequence). The germline V and J ends were trimmed by 3 bases and 3 bases, with 11 bases remaining between them. CDR3 protein: CASSLRQEEETQYF. For the CDR3, the DNA is TGTGCCAGCAGCTTGCGACAGGAGGAAGAGACCCAGTACTTC. The whole variable domain, filled in from reference TRBV13 and TRBJ2-5, reads AAGVIQSPRHLIKEKRETATLKCYPIPRHDTVYWYQQGPGQDPQFLISFYEKMQSDKGSIPDRFSAQQFSDYHSELNMSSLELGDSALYFCASSLRQEEETQYFGPGTRLLVL.